This T cell receptor (beta chain) is from a study of tumor-infiltrating lymphocytes in primary liver carcinoma. Overall study context: The patients included men and women who were aged 30 to 69 years.

RNA and DNA were co-extracted from roughly 20-30 mg of unsorted bulk tissue. Trimming removed 0 bases from V and 4 bases from J, with 16 bases in between. This CDR3 has 16 residues. CDR1 is GTSNPN and CDR2 is SVGIG in the germline V gene (reference sequence). Overall study findings and caveats: Representation across all five tumor regions was limited to only about 8-25% of top clones. Tumors had a significantly higher top-250-clone fraction than blood (p = 0.039).

In this sample, this clonotype turned up many times. Its antigen remains unidentified. TCR beta cDNA was reverse-transcribed from roughly 0.45 ug of total RNA. The reaction used a constant-region primer and ProtoScript II reverse transcriptase. ARM-PCR, slightly modified, supplied the TCR beta libraries through three nested multiplex PCR rounds. The first two PCR rounds, around 10 cycles each, used TRBV1-TRBV30 forward primers and a C-beta reverse primer. TCRdb re-analysed the multiplex PCR reads in MiXCR, keeping a single row per CDR3 protein. Of tens of thousands of distinct CDR3 sequences in the sample, around 73% were seen once.

This rearrangement joins TRBV30 to TRBJ2-1; D possibly corresponds to TRBD1 (6 bases). The TCR sequence derives from a man aged 35 to 55 with primary liver carcinoma and hepatitis B virus infection. Sequencing was performed on liver tumor tissue from sampling region 5. Subset noted: tumor region T5, tumor centre. DNA for the CDR3: TGTGCCTGGAGTGTACAGGGTACTAGTCCATACAATGAGCAGTTCTTC. This gives the protein CAWSVQGTSPYNEQFF.